One and the same sample provided the 29 T cell receptor beta chains below, sequenced in a study of shared clonotypes between healthy human individuals. Some clones are missing from TCRdb's copy, which holds only in-frame ones; the method was immunoSEQ multiplex PCR. The repertoire holds millions of clones, 80% to 95% seen once, with about 0.41% in the top ten. Input material: naive CD4+ T cells from PBMCs. Subset here: CD45RA+ positively selected. The source is a man aged 18 to 30 in good health. Some clones in this sample may be carry-over from other donors' samples.

V usage is TRBV7-7 and J usage is TRBJ2-2, with 8 bases aligning to TRBD1. The CDR3 is 14 residues long. V shed 4 bases and J 5 bases; nucleotides not matched to a gene: 3. Germline loops: CDR1 SSHAT, CDR2 FNYEAQ (reference sequence). The CDR3 nucleotides are TGTGCCAGCAGCTCACACAGGGGGACCGGGGAGCTGTTTTTT. Translated: CASSSHRGTGELFF.

The chain is built from TRBV5-4 and TRBJ1-2; 8 bases are a match to TRBD1. The CDR3 length is 16 residues. The ends lost 4 bases at V and 4 bases at J; junction bases unmatched: 12. Germline CDR1 and CDR2: SGHNT and YYREEE (reference sequence). The CDR3 DNA reads TGTGCCAGCAGCCCCCCGGAGGCAGGGGGCTCCTATGGCTACACCTTC. It encodes CASSPPEAGGSYGYTF.

The chain has TRBV6-5 and TRBJ2-3, with 9 bases lining up with TRBD2. CDR3 length: 16 amino acids. From germline, CDR1 is MNHEY and CDR2 SVGAGI. V dropped 0 bases and J dropped 5; count of bases not matched to a gene: 6. The CDR3 spells CASSYSGGRAGDTQYF. The CDR3 DNA follows: TGTGCCAGCAGTTACTCGGGCGGGAGGGCTGGAGATACGCAGTATTTT.

The table lists this clone with a count of one. The CDR3 loop reads CASSAGPSTDTQYF. The CDR3 DNA follows: TGTGCCAGCAGTGCCGGACCTAGCACAGATACGCAGTATTTT. The rearrangement links TRBV7-7 to TRBJ2-3, with D unclear. Germline lookup yields CDR1 SSHAT and CDR2 FNYEAQ (reference sequence). The CDR3 covers 14 residues. V dropped 6 bases and J dropped 0 bases, with 10 bases sitting between them. Full variable domain (remainder filled in from reference TRBV7-7 and TRBJ2-3): GAGVSQSPRYKVTKRGQDVTLRCDPISSHATLYWYQQALGQGPEFLTYFNYEAQPDKSGLPSDRFSAERPEGSISTLTIQRTEQRDSAMYRCASSAGPSTDTQYFGPGTRLTVL.

The rearrangement joins TRBV4-3 to TRBJ2-1; D remains ambiguous. Germline V gene lookup returns CDR1 LGHNA and CDR2 YSLEER. CDR3 length equals 13 residues. Between the trimmed V and J ends, which lost 0 bases and 7 bases, there was a span of 7 bases. The CDR3 loop reads CASSQDSRNEQFF. Here the CDR3 DNA reads TGCGCCAGCAGCCAAGATTCGAGAAATGAGCAGTTCTTC.

V gene TRBV11-3 combines with J gene TRBJ2-5; D gene uncertain. Germline V CDR1 and CDR2: SGHNT, YENEEA. V was pared by 5 bases and J by 2 bases, with 15 bases between. The CDR3 extends over 15 amino acids. CDR3 sequence reads: CASSLSSYMQETQYF. The CDR3, as DNA: TGTGCCAGCAGCCTAAGTAGCTATATGCAAGAGACCCAGTACTTC. Supplemented by reference TRBV11-3 and TRBJ2-5, the full variable domain reads EAGVVQSPRYKIIEKKQPVAFWCNPISGHNTLYWYLQNLGQGPELLIRYENEEAVDDSQLPKDRFSAERLKGVDSTLKIQPAELGDSAVYLCASSLSSYMQETQYFGPGTRLLVL.

The V gene is TRBV28, the J gene TRBJ1-5; TRBD1 is a possible D gene (5 bases). The CDR3 runs to 16 residues. Trimming left V 7 bases short and J 1 base short, with 17 bases between. CDR1 and CDR2 from the germline V gene are MDHEN and SYDVKM. This CDR3 is CASKKSLGRSNQPQHF. The CDR3 DNA reads as TGTGCCAGCAAAAAATCCCTGGGGCGAAGCAATCAGCCCCAGCATTTT.

V usage is TRBV11-2 and J usage is TRBJ2-1; 7 bases fit TRBD2. CDR1 is SGHAT and CDR2 is FQNNGV in the germline V gene. The CDR3 length is 19 residues. Trimming cost V 3 bases and J 7 bases; bases outside gene matches: 21. CDR3 coding DNA: TGTGCCAGCAGCTTCTTTGGAGCCTTCGTGGGCCTCGGGGGGAATGAGCAGTTCTTC. Translating gives CASSFFGAFVGLGGNEQFF.

The chain links TRBV6-5 to TRBJ1-1, with D hard to call. V lost 1 base and J 4 bases, leaving 13 bases between the germline ends. This CDR3 spans 15 amino acids. Looked up from germline, CDR1 is MNHEY and CDR2 is SVGAGI. This CDR3 reads CASSYWTAVGTEAFF. Here the CDR3 DNA reads TGTGCCAGCAGTTACTGGACGGCAGTGGGCACTGAAGCTTTCTTT.

This chain links TRBV7-2 with TRBJ2-5; the D is unclear. Trimming removed 2 bases at V and 4 bases at J, with 2 bases between. The CDR3 has 11 amino acids. The V gene's germline CDR1 is SGHTA and CDR2 FQGNSA. The CDR3 DNA is TGTGCCAGCAGCTTACCAGAGACCCAGTACTTC. Residues: CASSLPETQYF.

V is TRBV7-2 and J is TRBJ2-5; maybe TRBD2 (6 bases). The CDR3 length is 15 residues. Trimming stripped 5 bases from V and 4 bases from J, with 17 bases between. Germline V CDR1 and CDR2: SGHTA, FQGNSA. CDR3 amino acids: CASSDGTLRGETQYF. In nucleotides, the CDR3 is TGTGCCAGCAGCGACGGGACTTTGAGAGGAGAGACCCAGTACTTC.

V usage is TRBV20-1 and J usage is TRBJ1-1, with D perhaps matching TRBD1 (5 bases). CDR1 DFQATT and CDR2 SNEGSKA come from the germline V gene (reference sequence). The CDR3 loop spans 11 amino acids. The V gene lost 6 bases and the J gene lost 8 bases, with 13 bases spanning the gap. CDR3 protein: CSADGTPEAFF. The CDR3 DNA is TGCAGTGCCGACGGGACGCCGGAAGCTTTCTTT.

The chain joins TRBV12-5 to TRBJ1-3; the D is unclear. The CDR3 has 17 residues. V lost 6 bases to trimming and J lost 0 bases, with 18 bases between them. CDR1 and CDR2 (germline): LGHNT, FRNRAP. In DNA form, the CDR3 reads TGTGCTAGTGGCTCCCTCACCTCGCTGACCTCTGGAAACACCATATATTTT. Its translation: CASGSLTSLTSGNTIYF.

This clone occurred once. Other DNA sequences within the sample encode an identical CDR3. V gene TRBV2 combines with J gene TRBJ2-5; 7 bases line up with TRBD1. The CDR3 loop spans 12 amino acids. V lost 6 bases to trimming and J lost 2 bases; unmatched junction nucleotides: 0. Germline V gene lookup returns CDR1 SNHLY and CDR2 FYNNEI. CDR3 DNA sequence: TGTGCCAGCAGGACAGGGCAAGAGACCCAGTACTTC. Translating gives CASRTGQETQYF.

About this clone: The identical CDR3 is also encoded by other nucleotide sequences in the sample. The chain links TRBV2 to TRBJ2-7, with D possibly matching TRBD2 (6 bases). With 3 bases removed from V and 2 bases from J, the gap between germline ends came to 8 bases. The germline gives CDR1 SNHLY, CDR2 FYNNEI. The CDR3 totals 13 residues. The DNA for the CDR3 is TGTGCCAGCAGTGAGGGAGGAGCCTACGAGCAGTACTTC. It codes for CASSEGGAYEQYF.

In regard to this clone: This is likely a read error, given that the CDR3 carries no conserved phenylalanine or tryptophan at its end. The DNA is left out, because the CDR3 cannot be placed on it with certainty; the CDR3 is given as TCRdb lists it. The chain uses TRBV6-6 and TRBJ1-2; no check of the table's D call, TRBD1, against the DNA was made. The germline V gene encodes CDR1 MNHNY and CDR2 SVGAGI (reference sequence). The CDR3 extends over 11 residues, inclusive of both ends. CDR3 region: CASSSGGLISL.

The chain combines TRBV11-3 with TRBJ2-2; D is undetermined. The V end lost 5 bases, the J end lost 3 bases, and 13 bases lay between the germline ends. This CDR3 comprises 15 residues. Germline V gene lookup returns CDR1 SGHNT and CDR2 YENEEA. For the CDR3, the DNA is TGTGCCAGCAGCGATAAGACTTATTACACCGGGGAGCTGTTTTTT. Protein: CASSDKTYYTGELFF.

The chain links TRBV7-3 to TRBJ2-2, with 14 bases matching TRBD2. The CDR3 extends over 21 amino acids. The V gene end was trimmed by 1 base and the J gene end by 1 base; junction bases not matched to a gene: 11. In germline, CDR1 is SGHTA, CDR2 FQGTGA. This CDR3 is CASSLNLRGLAGGGNTGELFF. The CDR3 DNA follows: TGTGCCAGCAGCTTAAATCTACGAGGACTAGCGGGAGGCGGGAACACCGGGGAGCTGTTTTTT. Filled out from reference TRBV7-3 and TRBJ2-2, the complete variable domain reads GAGVSQTPSNKVTEKGKYVELRCDPISGHTALYWYRQSLGQGPEFLIYFQGTGAADDSGLPNDRFFAVRPEGSVSTLKIQRTERGDSAVYLCASSLNLRGLAGGGNTGELFFGEGSRLTVL.

The chain uses TRBV5-1 and TRBJ2-5; TRBD2 matches at 9 bases. Germline assignment: CDR1 SGHRS and CDR2 YFSETQ. The CDR3 covers 17 residues. V lost 0 bases to trimming and J lost 4 bases; unmatched junction nucleotides: 10. DNA for the CDR3: TGCGCCAGCAGCTTGGAACCTGCGGGACTAGCTGGAGAGACCCAGTACTTC. It codes for CASSLEPAGLAGETQYF.

This chain connects TRBV5-6 to TRBJ2-3; D is uncertain. This CDR3 is built from 16 residues. Germline lookup yields CDR1 SGHDT and CDR2 YYEEEE. Trimming removed 0 bases at V and 0 bases at J, with 11 bases between. The CDR3 protein is CASSLARRASTDTQYF. The CDR3 DNA sequence: TGTGCCAGCAGCTTGGCTAGACGTGCTAGCACAGATACGCAGTATTTT.

V gene TRBV9 combines with J gene TRBJ2-1; 12 bases line up with TRBD1. This CDR3 is built from 15 residues. V shed 3 bases, J shed 9 bases, and the junction held 7 bases outside the gene matches. CDR1 is SGDLS and CDR2 is YYNGEE in the germline V gene. CDR3 in DNA: TGTGCCAGCAGCGCCGGGACAGGGGGCGAGGGTGAGCAGTTCTTC. Its protein product is CASSAGTGGEGEQFF.

The chain is built from TRBV6-5 and TRBJ1-2, with D possibly being TRBD1 (6 bases). CDR1 and CDR2 from the germline V gene are MNHEY and SVGAGI. This CDR3 has 15 residues. Trimming took off 5 bases at V and 8 bases at J, with 21 bases between the two ends. CDR3 protein: CASSGRDTVQRGYTF. CDR3 coding DNA: TGTGCCAGCAGTGGCCGGGACACCGTACAGAGGGGCTACACCTTC.

This sequence joins TRBV5-1 and TRBJ2-5; no definite D call. Trimming took off 0 bases at V and 9 bases at J, with 15 bases between the two ends. This CDR3 spans 14 amino acids. Germline V lookup: CDR1 SGHRS, CDR2 YFSETQ. Here the CDR3 reads CASSLAPQKSSQYF. The CDR3 DNA sequence: TGCGCCAGCAGCTTGGCCCCACAGAAGTCGTCCCAGTACTTC.

In regard to this clone: Other DNA sequences in this sample translate to the same CDR3. V usage is TRBV5-1 and J usage is TRBJ2-5; D unresolved. V lost 1 base, J lost 1 base, and 8 bases lay in between. Germline CDR1 and CDR2: SGHRS and YFSETQ. The CDR3 has 14 residues. DNA of the CDR3: TGCGCCAGCAGCTTGATGGGGTCCCAAGAGACCCAGTACTTC. Translating gives CASSLMGSQETQYF.

The V gene is TRBV6-1, the J gene TRBJ2-1; the match to TRBD2 covers 14 bases. This CDR3 contains 14 residues. V lost 10 bases to trimming and J lost 8 bases; unmatched junction nucleotides: 7. CDR1 and CDR2 (germline): MNHNS, SASEGT. CDR3: CATEKGLAGDEQFF. CDR3 in DNA: TGTGCCACCGAGAAGGGACTAGCGGGAGATGAGCAGTTCTTC.

The chain is built from TRBV2 and TRBJ1-5; a weak D match, TRBD1 (6 bases). The germline gives CDR1 SNHLY, CDR2 FYNNEI. The CDR3 contains 15 residues. Trimming pared 5 bases from V and 6 bases from J, leaving 17 bases between. CDR3 loop: CASSKTTGEAQPQHF. The DNA of the CDR3 is TGTGCCAGCAGTAAGACGACAGGTGAGGCTCAGCCCCAGCATTTT.

The chain recombines TRBV18 with TRBJ2-1, with 10 nucleotides matching TRBD2. The germline V gene has CDR1 KGHSH and CDR2 LQKENI. V lost 4 bases and J lost 9; bases outside the gene matches: 9. The CDR3 is made up of 15 amino acids. CDR3 DNA sequence: TGTGCCAGCTCACTTGGACTAGCGGAGCTCACTGAGCAGTTCTTC. Translation gives CASSLGLAELTEQFF.

This clone was seen just once. The chain links TRBV5-1 to TRBJ1-2, with D perhaps matching TRBD1 (5 bases). The V gene lost 4 bases and the J gene lost 8 bases, with 18 bases spanning the gap. Germline V gene sequence: CDR1 SGHRS, CDR2 YFSETQ. CDR3 length: 14 amino acids. The DNA for the CDR3 is TGCGCCAGCAGCCCGACGTGGGGCCTAGACGGCTACACCTTC. The encoded protein is CASSPTWGLDGYTF.

The CDR3 sequence: CASSRSGLGNTGELFF. The CDR3 region has the DNA TGCGCCAGCAGCCGGTCGGGACTAGGTAACACCGGGGAGCTGTTTTTT. The chain joins TRBV4-1 to TRBJ2-2, with 8 bases matching TRBD2. Germline-derived CDR1 and CDR2 are MGHRA and YSYEKL. V lost 4 bases and J lost 2; bases outside the gene matches: 6. This CDR3 region has 16 residues.